This section outlines one T cell receptor beta chain sequence together with its context. This sample is drawn from a study of CXCR3-negative and CXCR3-positive naive CD8 T cells. The TRB libraries of cDNA were built by UMI-labeled 5' RACE. Reanalyzing the 5' RACE reads, TCRdb keeps one entry per CDR3 protein, without DNA. The record lists under 85,000 distinct CDR3 sequences, of which the ten most abundant hold approximately 1.5%. From germline, CDR1 is KGHSH and CDR2 LQKENI. There are 15 residues in the CDR3. This TCR was recovered from a human donor in good health. Some clones in this sample may be carry-over from other donors' samples. The sequencing input was naive CXCR3- CD8+ T cells from blood. Regarding subset: CD45RO-CCR7+CD27+CD95- naive CD8+ T cells lacking CXCR3 (TNR3-). V usage is TRBV18 and J usage is TRBJ2-2; the TCRdb call, TRBD1, lacks DNA for checking. CDR3 in amino acids: CASTTEGQYTGELFF.